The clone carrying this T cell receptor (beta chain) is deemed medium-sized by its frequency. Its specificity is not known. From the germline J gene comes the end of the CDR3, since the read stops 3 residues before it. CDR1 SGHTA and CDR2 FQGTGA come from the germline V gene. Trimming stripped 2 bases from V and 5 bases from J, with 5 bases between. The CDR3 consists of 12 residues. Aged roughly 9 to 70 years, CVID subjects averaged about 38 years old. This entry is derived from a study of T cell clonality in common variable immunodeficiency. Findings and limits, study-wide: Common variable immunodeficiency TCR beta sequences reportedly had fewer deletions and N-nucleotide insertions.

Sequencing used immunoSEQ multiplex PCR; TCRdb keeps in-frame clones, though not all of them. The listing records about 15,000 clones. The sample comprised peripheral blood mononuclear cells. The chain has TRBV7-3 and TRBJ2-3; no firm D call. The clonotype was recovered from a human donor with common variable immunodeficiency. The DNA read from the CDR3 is TGTGCCAGCAGCTTATCAGGAGATACG. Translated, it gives CASSLSGDT. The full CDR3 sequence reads CASSLSGDTQYF.